A single sample is the source of the 4 T cell receptor beta chains below, sequenced in a study of cytomegalovirus exposure and HLA in healthy donors (dated by TCRdb to the late 2010s). The library was made by the immunoSEQ multiplex PCR assay. The multiplex PCR relied on a mix of 60 forward primers for TCR Vbeta segments and 13 reverse primers for TCR Jbeta segments. The source is immuneACCESS, and TCRdb retained only in-frame sequences with V and J called. Part of the clones is not carried over; for the studies checked, unresolved V genes explain less than half of this, and the remainder is unexplained. In all, the sample holds 100,000 to 150,000 clones, and roughly three fifths of those were seen once. The ten biggest clones cover 1.5% of the sample. The sequenced material came from PBMCs. All receptors come from a man younger than 35 in good health and CMV-seronegative.

The rearrangement joins TRBV28 to TRBJ1-2, with D perhaps matching TRBD1 (5 bases). The germline gives CDR1 MDHEN, CDR2 SYDVKM. CDR3 length: 12 amino acids. V lost 7 bases and J 8 bases, leaving 14 bases between the germline ends. The DNA of the CDR3 is TGTGCCAGCAACCCTGGGGGGAGAGGCTACACCTTC. Amino acids: CASNPGGRGYTF.

The chain combines TRBV7-3 with TRBJ2-5; TRBD2 aligns across 9 bases. The V gene's germline CDR1 is SGHTA and CDR2 FQGTGA. The CDR3 totals 15 residues. V gave up 2 bases and J gave up 5 bases; unmatched junction bases: 6. The CDR3 is CASSLRGLAGETQYF. In nucleotides, the CDR3 is TGTGCCAGCAGCTTACGGGGACTAGCTGGGGAGACCCAGTACTTC.

The rearrangement links TRBV28 to TRBJ1-4, with D possibly TRBD1 on 6 matching bases. Germline V gives CDR1 MDHEN, CDR2 SYDVKM. The V gene lost 6 bases and the J gene lost 7 bases, with 15 bases spanning the gap. The CDR3 sequence is 14 residues long. The CDR3 sequence: CASSPTGSLEKLFF. CDR3 coding DNA: TGTGCCAGCAGCCCTACAGGGTCTCTTGAAAAACTGTTTTTT.

The CDR3 region has the DNA TGTGCCAGCAGTCCCCCACCCTACGGGGTGAACACTGAAGCTTTCTTT. This sequence encodes CASSPPPYGVNTEAFF. This rearrangement joins TRBV27 to TRBJ1-1; no clear D gene. Between the trimmed V and J ends, which lost 5 bases and 0 bases, there was a span of 16 bases. The germline V gene has CDR1 MNHEY and CDR2 SMNVEV (reference sequence). The CDR3 is 16 residues long.